The 3 T cell receptor beta chains in this list originate from one sample, sequenced in a study of T cell repertoires in cytomegalovirus infection (dated by TCRdb to between 2017 and 2020). Sample treatment or condition, as interpreted from the label and publication: in vitro stimulation with specific CMV peptide epitopes to enrich CMV-specific T cells. These receptors have no identified antigens. Sequencing used an Illumina HiSeq 1500. The raw public data were reprocessed by TCRdb itself: fastp quality trimming at Q25, MiXCR clonotype calling, in-frame beta chains only. Rows with a matching CDR3 protein are joined into one entry that keeps the most common DNA and genes. This sample gives roughly 920,000 distinct CDR3 sequences in total; about a third of them show up just once. Over 12% of the sample lies in the top ten. The input for sequencing was cultured CD8+ T cells from PBMCs, taken from culture after CMV antigen stimulation. Receptors originate from a human donor in good health (CMV status not recorded). Some clones in this sample may be carry-over from other donors' samples.

This clonotype was picked up many times. This rearrangement joins TRBV7-2 to TRBJ2-5, with 12 bases fitting TRBD2. This CDR3 is built from 16 residues. Germline-derived CDR1 and CDR2 are SGHTA and FQGNSA. The V and J ends lost 3 bases and 2 bases, in that order; junction bases with no gene match: 4. CDR3 DNA sequence: TGTGCCAGCAGCTTTTGGACTAGCGGGGTTCAAGAGACCCAGTACTTC. Its translation: CASSFWTSGVQETQYF.

This clonotype was recorded many times. The V call is TRBV27, the J call TRBJ2-2; D gene uncertain. The V gene lost 6 bases and the J gene lost 5 bases, with 10 bases spanning the gap. This CDR3 is built from 13 residues. Germline CDR1 MNHEY, CDR2 SMNVEV (reference sequence). CDR3 in DNA: TGTGCCAGCAGCTTGCTGGATACCGGGGAGCTGTTTTTT. It specifies CASSLLDTGELFF.

This clonotype was counted a few times. The chain uses TRBV19 and TRBJ1-5; a weak D match, TRBD1 (5 bases). Germline loops: CDR1 LNHDA, CDR2 SQIVND (reference sequence). The CDR3 is 16 residues long. V shed 1 base and J shed 7 bases, with 17 bases lying between them. The CDR3 nucleotides are TGTGCCAGTAGTATAGTCCGGGACGGGCATGGGCAGCCCCAGCATTTT. It yields the protein CASSIVRDGHGQPQHF.